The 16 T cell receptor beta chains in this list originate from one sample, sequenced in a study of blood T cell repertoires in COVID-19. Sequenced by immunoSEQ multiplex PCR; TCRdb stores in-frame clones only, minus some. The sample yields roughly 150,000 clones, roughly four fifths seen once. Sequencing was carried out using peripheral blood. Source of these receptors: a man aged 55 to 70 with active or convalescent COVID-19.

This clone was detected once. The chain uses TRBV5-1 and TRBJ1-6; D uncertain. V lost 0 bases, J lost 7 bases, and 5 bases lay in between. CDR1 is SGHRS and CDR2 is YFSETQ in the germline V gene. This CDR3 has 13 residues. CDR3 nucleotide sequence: TGCGCCAGCAGCTTGGACAGAAATTCACCCCTCCACTTT. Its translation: CASSLDRNSPLHF.

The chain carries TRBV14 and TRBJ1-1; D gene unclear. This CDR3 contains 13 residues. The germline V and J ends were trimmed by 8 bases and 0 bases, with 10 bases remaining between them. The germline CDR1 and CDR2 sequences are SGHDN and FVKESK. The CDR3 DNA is TGTGCCAGCGCCGGAGGCATGAACACTGAAGCTTTCTTT. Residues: CASAGGMNTEAFF.

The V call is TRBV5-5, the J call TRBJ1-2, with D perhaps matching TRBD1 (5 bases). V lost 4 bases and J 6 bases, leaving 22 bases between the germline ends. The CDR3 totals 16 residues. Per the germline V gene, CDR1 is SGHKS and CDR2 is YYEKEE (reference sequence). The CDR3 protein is CASSAGYRSVLDGYTF. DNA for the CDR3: TGTGCCAGCAGCGCAGGCTACAGGTCGGTCCTTGATGGCTACACCTTC.

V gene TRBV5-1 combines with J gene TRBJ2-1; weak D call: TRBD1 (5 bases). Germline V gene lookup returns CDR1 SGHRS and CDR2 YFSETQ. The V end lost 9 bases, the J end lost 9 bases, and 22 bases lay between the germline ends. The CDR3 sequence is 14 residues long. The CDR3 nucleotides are TGCGCCACCTTAGTGGGGCCGGCTAACGGTGAGCAGTTCTTC. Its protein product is CATLVGPANGEQFF.

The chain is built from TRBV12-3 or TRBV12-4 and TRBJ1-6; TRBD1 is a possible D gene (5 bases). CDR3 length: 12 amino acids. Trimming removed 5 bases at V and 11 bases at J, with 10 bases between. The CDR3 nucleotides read TGTGCCAGCAGTAAATACAGGACACCCCTCCACTTT. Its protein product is CASSKYRTPLHF.

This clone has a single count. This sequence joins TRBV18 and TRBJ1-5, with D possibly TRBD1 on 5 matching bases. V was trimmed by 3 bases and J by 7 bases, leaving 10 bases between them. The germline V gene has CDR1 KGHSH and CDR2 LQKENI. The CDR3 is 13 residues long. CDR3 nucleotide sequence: TGTGCCAGCTCACCCACGGGGGTACAGCCCCAGCATTTT. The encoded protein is CASSPTGVQPQHF.

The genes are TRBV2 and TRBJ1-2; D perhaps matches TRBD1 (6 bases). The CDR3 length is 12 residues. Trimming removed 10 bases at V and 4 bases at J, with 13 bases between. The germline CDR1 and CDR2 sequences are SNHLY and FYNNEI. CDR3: CATRGAGYGYTF. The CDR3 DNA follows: TGTGCCACCCGGGGGGCAGGCTATGGCTACACCTTC.

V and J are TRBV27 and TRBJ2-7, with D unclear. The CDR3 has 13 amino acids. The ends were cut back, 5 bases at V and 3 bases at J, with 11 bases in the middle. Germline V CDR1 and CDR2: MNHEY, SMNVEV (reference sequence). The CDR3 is CASSPSQHYEQYF. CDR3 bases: TGTGCCAGCAGTCCCAGTCAACACTACGAGCAGTACTTC.

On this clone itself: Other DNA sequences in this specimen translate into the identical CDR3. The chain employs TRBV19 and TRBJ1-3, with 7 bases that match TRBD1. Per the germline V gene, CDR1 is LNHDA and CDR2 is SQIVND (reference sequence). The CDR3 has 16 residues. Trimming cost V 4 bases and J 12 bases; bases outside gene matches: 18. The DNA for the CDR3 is TGTGCCAGTAGTACTAGACAGGGAGGTTCCGTGACGGGCATATATTTT. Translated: CASSTRQGGSVTGIYF.

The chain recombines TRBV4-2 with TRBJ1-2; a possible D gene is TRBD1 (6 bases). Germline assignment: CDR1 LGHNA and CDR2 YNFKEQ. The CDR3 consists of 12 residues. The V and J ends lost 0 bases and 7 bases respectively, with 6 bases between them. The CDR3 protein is CASSQDRGGYTF. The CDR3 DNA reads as TGTGCCAGCAGCCAAGACAGGGGTGGCTACACCTTC.

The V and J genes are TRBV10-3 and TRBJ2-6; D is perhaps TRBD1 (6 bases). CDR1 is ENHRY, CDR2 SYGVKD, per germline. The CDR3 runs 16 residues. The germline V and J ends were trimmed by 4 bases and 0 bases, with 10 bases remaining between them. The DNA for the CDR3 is TGTGCCATCAGTGTTGGACAGCTCTCTGGGGCCAACGTCCTGACTTTC. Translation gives CAISVGQLSGANVLTF.

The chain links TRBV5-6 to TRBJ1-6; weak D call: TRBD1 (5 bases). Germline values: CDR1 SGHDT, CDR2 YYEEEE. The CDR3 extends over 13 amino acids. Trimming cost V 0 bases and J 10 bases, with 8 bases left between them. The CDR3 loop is CASSLAGGSPLHF. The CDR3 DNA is TGTGCCAGCAGCTTGGCTGGGGGGTCACCCCTCCACTTT.

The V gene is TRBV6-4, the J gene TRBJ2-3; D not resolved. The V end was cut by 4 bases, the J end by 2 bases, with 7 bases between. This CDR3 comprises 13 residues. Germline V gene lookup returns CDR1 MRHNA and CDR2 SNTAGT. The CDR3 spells CASSASDTDTQYF. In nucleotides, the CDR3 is TGTGCCAGCAGTGCCAGCGACACAGATACGCAGTATTTT.

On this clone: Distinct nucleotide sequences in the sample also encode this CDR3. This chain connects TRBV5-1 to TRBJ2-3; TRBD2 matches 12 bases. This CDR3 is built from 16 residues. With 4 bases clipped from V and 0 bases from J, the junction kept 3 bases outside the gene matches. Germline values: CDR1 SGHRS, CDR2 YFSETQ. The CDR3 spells CASSGGTSGSTDTQYF. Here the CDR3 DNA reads TGCGCCAGCAGCGGCGGGACTAGCGGGAGCACAGATACGCAGTATTTT. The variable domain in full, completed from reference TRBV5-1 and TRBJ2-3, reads KAGVTQTPRYLIKTRGQQVTLSCSPISGHRSVSWYQQTPGQGLQFLFEYFSETQRNKGNFPGRFSGRQFSNSRSEMNVSTLELGDSALYLCASSGGTSGSTDTQYFGPGTRLTVL.

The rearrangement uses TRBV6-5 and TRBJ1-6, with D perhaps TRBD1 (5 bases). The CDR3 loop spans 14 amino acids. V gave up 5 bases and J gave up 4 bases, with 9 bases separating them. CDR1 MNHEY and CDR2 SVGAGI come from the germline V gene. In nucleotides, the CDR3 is TGTGCCAGCAGTCAACAGGCGTATAATTCACCCCTCCACTTT. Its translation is CASSQQAYNSPLHF.

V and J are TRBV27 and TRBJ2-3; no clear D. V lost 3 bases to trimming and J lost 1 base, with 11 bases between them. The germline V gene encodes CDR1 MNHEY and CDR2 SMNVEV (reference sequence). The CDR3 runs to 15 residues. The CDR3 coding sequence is TGTGCCAGCAGTTTCGACCGCGGAGGCACAGATACGCAGTATTTT. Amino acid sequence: CASSFDRGGTDTQYF.